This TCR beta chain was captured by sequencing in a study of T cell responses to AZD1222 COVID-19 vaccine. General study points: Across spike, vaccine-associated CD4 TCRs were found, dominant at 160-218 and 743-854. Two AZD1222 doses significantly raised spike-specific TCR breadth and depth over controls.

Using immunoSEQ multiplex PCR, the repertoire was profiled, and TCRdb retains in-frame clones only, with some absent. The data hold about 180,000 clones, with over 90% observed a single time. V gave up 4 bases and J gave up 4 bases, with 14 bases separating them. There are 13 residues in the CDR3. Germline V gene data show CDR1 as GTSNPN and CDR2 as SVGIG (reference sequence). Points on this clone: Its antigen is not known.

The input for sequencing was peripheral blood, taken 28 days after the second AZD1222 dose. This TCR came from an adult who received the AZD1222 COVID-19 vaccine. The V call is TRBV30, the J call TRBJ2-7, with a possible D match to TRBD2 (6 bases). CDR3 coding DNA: TGTGCCTGGACGTCAGGGAGGCTTTACGAGCAGTACTTC. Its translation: CAWTSGRLYEQYF.